This T cell receptor (beta chain) was recovered during a study of cytomegalovirus exposure and HLA in healthy donors. Whole-study context: In terms of ancestry, the Caucasian-associated cluster contained 75% to 85% of the 350 to 450 genotyped donors.

Study results and caveats: The authors considered a cluster of highly shared sequence variants likely to be a sequencing artifact. TCR beta V- and J-gene trimming, according to a later analysis, was linked to a missense DCLRE1C variant. Several of the most significant clusters appeared, in a later analysis, to be linked to common viral pathogens.

Germline CDR1 KGHSH, CDR2 LQKENI. The CDR3 has 15 residues. The V gene end was trimmed by 4 bases and the J gene end by 5 bases; junction bases not matched to a gene: 5. With regard to this clone: The antigen is unknown.

Both 60 Vbeta primers and 13 Jbeta primers went into the PCR. This table comes from immunoSEQ multiplex PCR, and its TCRdb copy is limited to in-frame clones, with some not included. The data contain about 160,000 clones, roughly 84% of them singletons. This TCR came from a male donor in good health and CMV-seronegative. The sequenced sample was PBMCs. The rearrangement uses TRBV18 and TRBJ1-6, with 7 bases lining up with TRBD1. CDR3 loop: CASSLRDRDNSPLHF. CDR3 DNA: TGTGCCAGCTCACTTAGAGACAGGGATAATTCACCCCTCCACTTT.